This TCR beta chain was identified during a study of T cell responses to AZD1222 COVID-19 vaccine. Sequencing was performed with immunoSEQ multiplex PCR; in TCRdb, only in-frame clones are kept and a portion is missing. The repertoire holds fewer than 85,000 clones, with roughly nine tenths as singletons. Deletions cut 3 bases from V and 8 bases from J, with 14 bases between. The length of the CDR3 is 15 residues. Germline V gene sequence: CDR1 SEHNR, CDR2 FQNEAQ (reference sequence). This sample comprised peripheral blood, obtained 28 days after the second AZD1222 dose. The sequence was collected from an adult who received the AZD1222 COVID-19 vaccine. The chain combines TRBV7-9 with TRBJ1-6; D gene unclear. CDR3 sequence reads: CASSLFGGFDSPLHF. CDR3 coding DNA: TGTGCCAGCAGCTTGTTTGGAGGGTTTGATTCACCCCTCCACTTT.